The TCR beta chain described here comes from a study of OX40 agonist ivuxolimab in advanced cancers. At the level of the study: Patients' therapy was ivuxolimab, an antibody that acts as an agonist of OX40 (CD134). At about 82% male, the cohort had a mean age of 60 years, ranging from about 23 to 79. Whole-study findings and limits: Also present in some nonresponders was a low level of normalized T-cell clonal expansion.

As for this clone: Its antigen remains unidentified.

Researchers took blood at baseline, on cycle 4 day 1, and on cycle 7 day 1. The data were produced by immunoSEQ multiplex PCR, yet TCRdb's version contains in-frame clones alone and is incomplete. The table includes about 70,000 clones, more than 85% detected once. This CDR3 is built from 15 residues. The V end was cut by 0 bases, the J end by 3 bases, with 9 bases between. The germline gives CDR1 LGHNA, CDR2 YSLEER. This TCR was recovered from an adult with an advanced solid tumor such as melanoma, head and neck, liver or kidney cancer. Sequencing used CD4+ or CD8+ T cells sorted from blood, obtained in a trial of the OX40 agonist ivuxolimab. The J gene is TRBJ2-1, the V gene TRBV4-3; D gene uncertain. In nucleotides, the CDR3 is TGCGCCAGCAGCCAAGAGGACGGCGACTACAATGAGCAGTTCTTC. Translated: CASSQEDGDYNEQFF.